This paragraph covers one TCR beta chain sequence. Its antigen remains unknown. CDR1 is MDHEN and CDR2 is SYDVKM in the germline V gene. This CDR3 contains 13 residues. Trimming pared 7 bases from V and 5 bases from J, leaving 9 bases between. This entry is derived from a study of T cell repertoires in cytomegalovirus infection. Study background: Through public TCR beta signatures, both CMV infection and matching HLA type were indicated. Study-level findings and limits: Identification of carriers of CMV plus the relevant HLA was performed using cumulative public TCR beta family frequency. In two of eight donors, the top clonotype was HLA-C-restricted CMV-specific.

TCRdb recomputed calls from the reads with MiXCR, one row per CDR3 protein. The table shows 600,000 to 700,000 distinct CDR3 sequences, with around 32% occurring only once. Here the sequenced sample was cultured PBMCs, taken from culture after CMV antigen stimulation. V usage is TRBV28 and J usage is TRBJ1-6; no clear D gene. This receptor was taken from a human donor in good health (CMV status not recorded). Some clones in this sample may be carry-over from other donors' samples. The CDR3 region has the DNA TGTGCCAGCACATCGGGAAATAATTCACCCCTCCACTTT. This translates into CASTSGNNSPLHF.